This TCR beta chain appears in the sequencing data of a study of blood T cell repertoires in COVID-19. TCRdb keeps only in-frame clones here, not all; method: immunoSEQ multiplex PCR. Of more than 300,000 clones in the sample, around 86% were seen once. CDR1 is SGHNT, CDR2 YYREEE, per germline (reference sequence). After removal of 2 bases from V and 1 base from J, the junction contained 4 bases not matched to a gene. The CDR3 length is 15 residues. The sequence derives from a young man who had recovered from COVID-19. The specimen sequenced was PBMCs or T cells enriched from blood (not recorded which). The chain has TRBV5-4 and TRBJ2-3, with 7 bases aligning to TRBD2. CDR3 sequence reads: CASSFGGGGTDTQYF. The CDR3 nucleotides are TGTGCCAGCAGCTTCGGCGGGGGAGGCACAGATACGCAGTATTTT.